These 29 T cell receptor beta chains came from one sample sequenced in a study of cytotoxic CD8 clonotypes in ibrutinib-treated CLL. The protocol was immunoSEQ multiplex PCR, while the TCRdb copy is restricted to in-frame clones and leaves out a portion. The data show 250,000 to 350,000 clones, with around 76% seen just once and roughly 6% held by the top ten. The sequences come from PBMCs, collected at disease progression, from a patient treated with ibrutinib. Receptors originate from a human donor with chronic lymphocytic leukemia.

This clone was seen just once. The V call is TRBV29-1, the J call TRBJ2-7, with 7 nucleotides matching TRBD2. The germline V gene has CDR1 SQVTM and CDR2 ANQGSEA. This CDR3 is built from 16 residues. Germline trimming cut 5 bases from V and 1 base from J; bases unmatched to any gene: 14. DNA for the CDR3: TGCAGCGTTACCTCCCGTGAAGCGGGACTTTCCTACGAGCAGTACTTC. Residues: CSVTSREAGLSYEQYF.

The chain is built from TRBV19 and TRBJ1-2, with no clear D. Germline values: CDR1 LNHDA, CDR2 SQIVND (reference sequence). This CDR3 has 14 residues. V was pared by 5 bases and J by 3 bases, with 13 bases between. CDR3 protein: CASSLRAFDYGYTF. Written as DNA, the CDR3 is TGTGCCAGTAGTCTGCGGGCGTTTGACTATGGCTACACCTTC. Variable domain in full (rest from reference TRBV19 and TRBJ1-2): DGGITQSPKYLFRKEGQNVTLSCEQNLNHDAMYWYRQDPGQGLRLIYYSQIVNDFQKGDIAEGYSVSREKKESFPLTVTSAQKNPTAFYLCASSLRAFDYGYTFGSGTRLTVV.

This clone appeared once. The V call is TRBV7-6, the J call TRBJ1-3; D unclear. Looked up from germline, CDR1 is SGHVS and CDR2 is FNYEAQ. V was clipped by 4 bases and J by 4 bases, with 11 bases between them. The CDR3 spans 14 residues. The CDR3 DNA follows: TGTGCCAGCAGCTCCGGTTGGGGAGGAAACACCATATATTTT. Protein sequence: CASSSGWGGNTIYF.

V and J are TRBV2 and TRBJ1-5; D not resolved. The CDR3 spans 11 residues. Germline CDR1 SNHLY, CDR2 FYNNEI. V dropped 6 bases and J dropped 6 bases, with 6 bases sitting between them. CDR3 residues: CASSLGQPQHF. The CDR3 DNA follows: TGTGCCAGCAGCCTCGGTCAGCCCCAGCATTTT.

The table lists this clone with a few counts. The rearrangement joins TRBV18 to TRBJ2-7; D is unclear. This CDR3 contains 14 residues. V shed 2 bases and J shed 3 bases, with 11 bases lying between them. Germline CDR1 and CDR2: KGHSH and LQKENI. This CDR3 reads CASSPATTFYEQYF. The DNA of the CDR3 is TGTGCCAGCTCACCAGCGACAACTTTCTACGAGCAGTACTTC.

The chain links TRBV14 to TRBJ2-7; the D gene is possibly TRBD1 (6 bases). The V end lost 4 bases, the J end lost 2 bases, and 18 bases lay between the germline ends. The CDR3 loop spans 16 amino acids. CDR1 is SGHDN, CDR2 FVKESK, per germline. The CDR3 spells CASSPHSGTNTYEQYF. The CDR3 DNA is TGTGCCAGCAGCCCTCATTCCGGGACAAATACCTACGAGCAGTACTTC.

In DNA, the CDR3 is TGTGCCATCAGACCAGGGGGATTCTATGGCTACACCTTC. It yields the protein CAIRPGGFYGYTF. The V call is TRBV10-3, the J call TRBJ1-2, with TRBD1 matching over 7 bases. Germline V CDR1 and CDR2: ENHRY, SYGVKD. The CDR3 is made up of 13 amino acids. V was pared by 6 bases and J by 4 bases, with 5 bases of the junction left unmatched.

V usage is TRBV4-3 and J usage is TRBJ1-5; tentatively, D is TRBD1 (6 bases). CDR3 length equals 18 residues. V lost 0 bases to trimming and J lost 6 bases, with 21 bases between them. The germline CDR1 and CDR2 sequences are LGHNA and YSLEER. Here the CDR3 DNA reads TGCGCCAGCAGCCAAGATGCCTTCGGGGGCGCGAAAATTCAGCCCCAGCATTTT. It is translated as CASSQDAFGGAKIQPQHF.

This clone was counted a few times. This sequence joins TRBV10-3 and TRBJ2-2; D is possibly TRBD1 (5 bases). Between the trimmed V and J ends, which lost 3 bases and 7 bases, there was a span of 9 bases. Looked up from germline, CDR1 is ENHRY and CDR2 is SYGVKD. This CDR3 is built from 13 residues. CDR3 DNA: TGTGCCATCAGTGATCAGGGTTACGGGGAGCTGTTTTTT. Translated, it gives CAISDQGYGELFF.

The chain uses TRBV15 and TRBJ1-3; 8 nucleotides agree with TRBD1. From germline, CDR1 is LNHNV and CDR2 YYDKDF (reference sequence). The trim removed 2 bases at V and 5 bases at J, leaving 11 bases unmatched. The CDR3 contains 17 residues. The CDR3 DNA reads as TGTGCCACCAGCAGACCCGGACAGGGTAGTAACAGAAACACCATATATTTT. Translating it yields CATSRPGQGSNRNTIYF. The entire variable domain, with the rest obtained from reference TRBV15 and TRBJ1-3, is as follows: DAMVIQNPRYQVTQFGKPVTLSCSQTLNHNVMYWYQQKSSQAPKLLFHYYDKDFNNEADTPDNFQSRRPNTSFCFLDIRSPGLGDTAMYLCATSRPGQGSNRNTIYFGEGSWLTVV.

The chain joins TRBV5-1 to TRBJ2-7, with 11 positions matching TRBD2. Germline V lookup: CDR1 SGHRS, CDR2 YFSETQ. V was pared by 3 bases and J by 7 bases, with 12 bases of the junction left unmatched. The CDR3 length is 16 residues. Here the CDR3 DNA reads TGCGCCAGCAGCTCGAGGACTAGCGGGCCACCAAGAGAGCAGTACTTC. This sequence encodes CASSSRTSGPPREQYF.

The V gene is TRBV7-8, the J gene TRBJ1-3, with D perhaps matching TRBD1 (5 bases). CDR1 SGHVS and CDR2 FQNEAQ come from the germline V gene. The CDR3 consists of 16 residues. V lost 3 bases, J lost 1 base, and 13 bases lay in between. CDR3 residues: CASSLGRSSSGNTIYF. CDR3 nucleotide sequence: TGTGCCAGCAGCTTGGGACGGAGTTCTTCTGGAAACACCATATATTTT.

The V and J genes are TRBV25-1 and TRBJ1-6; TRBD1 agrees at 10 bases. The J segment lost 10 bases and the V segment lost 2 bases, leaving 8 bases of the junction unmatched. Germline-derived CDR1 and CDR2 are MGHDK and SYGVNS. The CDR3 is 16 amino acids. The chain's CDR3 is CASSEGSGTGDSPLHF. DNA for the CDR3: TGTGCCAGCAGTGAAGGTAGTGGGACAGGGGACTCACCCCTCCACTTT.

The V gene is TRBV6-4, the J gene TRBJ2-1; weak D call: TRBD1 (6 bases). The length of the CDR3 is 14 residues. Germline lookup yields CDR1 MRHNA and CDR2 SNTAGT. V dropped 8 bases and J dropped 9 bases, with 20 bases sitting between them. The CDR3 loop is CASSTGLGSSEQFF. The CDR3 DNA reads as TGTGCCAGCTCAACAGGGTTGGGGTCGAGTGAGCAGTTCTTC.

The chain carries TRBV7-8 and TRBJ2-7; a weak D match, TRBD1 (5 bases). Trimming took 1 base from V and 5 from J, leaving 15 bases between them. The CDR3 runs 15 residues. The germline CDR1 and CDR2 sequences are SGHVS and FQNEAQ. The CDR3 region has the DNA TGTGCCAGCAGCTTAGTCCAGGGTCGATTGGACGAGCAGTACTTC. Its translation: CASSLVQGRLDEQYF. Based on the CDR3 plus reference TRBV7-8 and TRBJ2-7, the full variable domain is GAGVSQSPRYKVAKRGQDVALRCDPISGHVSLFWYQQALGQGPEFLTYFQNEAQLDKSGLPSDRFFAERPEGSVSTLKIQRTQQEDSAVYLCASSLVQGRLDEQYFGPGTRLTVT.

The chain is built from TRBV5-5 and TRBJ1-1; 7 bases match TRBD1. The CDR3 sequence is 14 residues long. From germline, CDR1 is SGHKS and CDR2 YYEKEE (reference sequence). Trimming at V came to 2 bases and at J to 3 bases, leaving 4 bases not matched to a gene. The CDR3 DNA reads as TGTGCCAGCAGCTTATCGACAGGGCACACTGAAGCTTTCTTT. Amino acid sequence: CASSLSTGHTEAFF. The complete variable domain, with remaining parts taken from reference TRBV5-5 and TRBJ1-1, reads DAGVTQSPTHLIKTRGQQVTLRCSPISGHKSVSWYQQVLGQGPQFIFQYYEKEERGRGNFPDRFSARQFPNYSSELNVNALLLGDSALYLCASSLSTGHTEAFFGQGTRLTVV.

CDR3 in amino acids: CAISGLAGLGETQYF. For the CDR3, the DNA is TGTGCCATCAGTGGACTAGCGGGCCTGGGTGAGACCCAGTACTTC. This chain uses TRBV10-3 with TRBJ2-5, with 10 bases lining up with TRBD2. Trimming cost V 4 bases and J 5 bases; bases outside gene matches: 7. Germline CDR1 is ENHRY and CDR2 is SYGVKD. This CDR3 region has 15 residues.

The chain has TRBV6-1 and TRBJ1-5; D is possibly TRBD1 (5 bases). Germline V gene sequence: CDR1 MNHNS, CDR2 SASEGT. With 2 bases removed from V and 3 bases from J, the gap between germline ends came to 11 bases. This CDR3 contains 15 residues. CDR3 bases: TGTGCCAGCAGTGAATGGGACGTCGACAATCAGCCCCAGCATTTT. It translates to CASSEWDVDNQPQHF.

CDR3 protein: CASSLDRVLNSYNSPLHF. CDR3 nucleotides: TGCGCCAGCAGCTTGGACAGGGTCCTAAACTCCTATAATTCACCCCTCCACTTT. This sequence joins TRBV5-1 and TRBJ1-6; weak D call: TRBD1 (6 bases). CDR1 and CDR2 from the germline V gene are SGHRS and YFSETQ. Deletions cut 0 bases from V and 0 bases from J, with 13 bases between. The CDR3 contains 18 residues.

This clone was counted once. This chain joins TRBV4-3 and TRBJ2-6; 14 bases map to TRBD2. Trimming at V came to 0 bases and at J to 2 bases, leaving 6 bases not matched to a gene. Germline V gene data show CDR1 as LGHNA and CDR2 as YSLEER. The CDR3 sequence is 20 residues long. This chain's CDR3 is CASSQDIAGLAGAGANVLTF. CDR3 DNA sequence: TGCGCCAGCAGCCAAGATATTGCGGGACTAGCGGGAGCTGGGGCCAACGTCCTGACTTTC.

The rearrangement joins TRBV9 to TRBJ2-7; weak D call: TRBD1 (6 bases). Per germline, CDR1 SGDLS and CDR2 YYNGEE. V shed 4 bases and J shed 2 bases, with 19 bases lying between them. The CDR3 length is 16 residues. The CDR3 sequence is CASSPRGTPTAYEQYF. In DNA form, the CDR3 reads TGTGCCAGCAGCCCAAGGGGGACACCAACTGCCTACGAGCAGTACTTC.

This clone has just one count. The chain links TRBV2 to TRBJ1-6; 10 nucleotides agree with TRBD1. Germline lookup yields CDR1 SNHLY and CDR2 FYNNEI. The CDR3 runs 14 residues. J gave up 10 bases and V 6 bases, and 6 bases lay outside the gene matches. The CDR3 reads CASSSGTGVSPLHF. The CDR3 DNA reads TGTGCCAGCAGCTCCGGGACAGGGGTGTCACCCCTCCACTTT. Based on the CDR3 plus reference TRBV2 and TRBJ1-6, the full variable domain is EPEVTQTPSHQVTQMGQEVILRCVPISNHLYFYWYRQILGQKVEFLVSFYNNEISEKSEIFDDQFSVERPDGSNFTLKIRSTKLEDSAMYFCASSSGTGVSPLHFGNGTRLTVT.

The rearrangement joins TRBV18 to TRBJ2-7; TRBD2 agrees at 13 bases. This CDR3 contains 16 residues. V shed 4 bases and J 2 bases; nucleotides not matched to a gene: 5. CDR1 and CDR2 from the germline V gene are KGHSH and LQKENI. The CDR3 reads CASSLPGLAGTYEQYF. The DNA of the CDR3 is TGTGCCAGCTCACTACCGGGACTAGCGGGAACCTACGAGCAGTACTTC.

The J gene is TRBJ2-6, the V gene TRBV5-4; tentative D call: TRBD2 (6 bases). The germline V gene has CDR1 SGHNT and CDR2 YYREEE (reference sequence). The CDR3 runs to 17 residues. V lost 2 bases, J lost 3 bases, and 15 bases lay in between. This CDR3 reads CASSLGGVGGGANVLTF. CDR3 nucleotide sequence: TGTGCCAGCAGCTTAGGAGGGGTCGGAGGTGGGGCCAACGTCCTGACTTTC.

The chain is built from TRBV7-3 and TRBJ1-6, with D uncertain. The CDR3 runs to 13 residues. Trimming removed 3 bases at V and 7 bases at J, with 7 bases between. From germline, CDR1 is SGHTA and CDR2 FQGTGA. The CDR3 bases are TGTGCCAGCAGCTTGTTCGAGAATTCACCCCTCCACTTT. This translates into CASSLFENSPLHF.

The rearrangement uses TRBV6-6 and TRBJ1-2; possible D gene TRBD1, 6 bases. The CDR3 consists of 15 residues. V was trimmed by 7 bases and J by 7 bases, leaving 22 bases between them. CDR1 and CDR2 from the germline V gene are MNHNY and SVGAGI (reference sequence). CDR3 amino acids: CASTGNRVVVGGYTF. Here the CDR3 DNA reads TGTGCCAGCACCGGGAACAGGGTTGTGGTGGGTGGCTACACCTTC.

The chain recombines TRBV9 with TRBJ2-1, with a tentative D call TRBD1 (5 bases). The length of the CDR3 is 13 residues. The V end was cut by 2 bases, the J end by 10 bases, with 13 bases between. Germline assignment: CDR1 SGDLS and CDR2 YYNGEE. In nucleotides, the CDR3 is TGTGCCAGCAGCGTTACAGGTTTTCTGGAGCAGTTCTTC. Translated, it gives CASSVTGFLEQFF.

The rearrangement links TRBV7-9 to TRBJ2-5, with D tentatively TRBD2 (6 bases). This CDR3 contains 15 residues. Looked up from germline, CDR1 is SEHNR and CDR2 is FQNEAQ (reference sequence). Trimming pared 2 bases from V and 1 base from J, leaving 11 bases between. The chain's CDR3 is CASSLRGLTQETQYF. As DNA, the CDR3 is TGTGCCAGCAGCTTAAGGGGACTCACCCAAGAGACCCAGTACTTC.

V and J are TRBV18 and TRBJ1-3, with D unresolved. Germline V gene sequence: CDR1 KGHSH, CDR2 LQKENI. With 3 bases removed from V and 2 bases from J, the gap between germline ends came to 11 bases. The CDR3 length is 15 residues. As DNA, the CDR3 is TGTGCCAGCTCACCGGATCAGCGGCCTGGAAACACCATATATTTT. Protein: CASSPDQRPGNTIYF.